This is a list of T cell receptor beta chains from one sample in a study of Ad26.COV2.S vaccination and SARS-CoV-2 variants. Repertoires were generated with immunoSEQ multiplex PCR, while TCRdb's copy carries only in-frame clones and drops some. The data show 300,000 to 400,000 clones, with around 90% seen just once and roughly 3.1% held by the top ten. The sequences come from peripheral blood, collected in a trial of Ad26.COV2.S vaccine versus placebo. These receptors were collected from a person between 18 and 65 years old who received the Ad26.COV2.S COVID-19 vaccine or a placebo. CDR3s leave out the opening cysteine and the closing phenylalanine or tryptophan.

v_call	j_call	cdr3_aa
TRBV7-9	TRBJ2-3	ASSPRGPRAFTDTQY
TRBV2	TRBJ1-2	ASSDRDRGGYT
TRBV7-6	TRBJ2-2	ASSLQHRELF
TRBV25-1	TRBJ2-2	ASTQAHTGELF
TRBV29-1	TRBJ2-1	SVEPGSSYNEQF
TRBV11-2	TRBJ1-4	ASSPHVKKEKLF
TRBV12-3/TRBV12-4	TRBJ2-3	ASSFQDTQY
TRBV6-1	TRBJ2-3	ASSEQKGSDTQY
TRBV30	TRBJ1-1	AWTGYNTEAF
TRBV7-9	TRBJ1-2	ASSPEGRDGYT
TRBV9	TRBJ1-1	ASSPQGGGAEAF
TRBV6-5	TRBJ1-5	ASSSTGNQPQH
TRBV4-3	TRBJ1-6	ASSQVEGALSSPLH
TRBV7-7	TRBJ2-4	ASPYAGPRGCKEAKNIQY
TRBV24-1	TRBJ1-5	ATSDGTGDNQPQH
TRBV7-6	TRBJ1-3	ASSPPQGSGNTIY
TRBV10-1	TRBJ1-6	ASMGQGDSPLH
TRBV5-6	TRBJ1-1	ASSFWGIMNTEAF
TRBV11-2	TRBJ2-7	ASSHEYEQY
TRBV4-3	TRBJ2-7	ASSQFEERAYEQY
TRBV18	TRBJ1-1	ASSAGQGSTEAF
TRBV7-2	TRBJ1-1	ASSPRGDSSTEAF
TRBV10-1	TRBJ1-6	ASSESGGDSSYNSPLH
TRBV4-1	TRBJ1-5	ASSQPPNQPQH
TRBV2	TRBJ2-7	ASRGGGRLGQY
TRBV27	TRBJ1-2	ASSYTGSLGYGYT
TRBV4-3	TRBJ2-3	ASSQEDWRGTDTQY
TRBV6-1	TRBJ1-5	ASSEAGQVKPQH
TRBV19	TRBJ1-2	ASSVRDRDLSWRDGYT
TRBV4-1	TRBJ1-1	ASSQDGAPDTEAF
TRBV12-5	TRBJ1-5	ATLPPGRINQPQH
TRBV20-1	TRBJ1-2	SAEHYYGYT
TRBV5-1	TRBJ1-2	ASSPGPNGYT
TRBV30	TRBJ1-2	AWMGDRQGYT
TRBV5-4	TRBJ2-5	ASSLAGGDWETQY
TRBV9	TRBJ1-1	ASSDGPRDTEAF
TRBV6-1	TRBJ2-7	ASSEAAARSSYEQY
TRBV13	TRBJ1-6	ASSLVDSPLH
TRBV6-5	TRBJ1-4	ASITDRVGEKLF
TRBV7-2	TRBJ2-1	ASSARLAGGRYNEQF
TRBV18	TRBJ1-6	ASSPNPPTFDSPLH
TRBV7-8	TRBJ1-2	ASSADRGMRYGYT
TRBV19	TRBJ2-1	ASRLSYRGGVYNEQF
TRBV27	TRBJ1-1	ASSFRHLNTEAF
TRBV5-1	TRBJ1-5	ASSLDPAQGLEPQH
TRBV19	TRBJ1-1	ASSTTGNTEAF
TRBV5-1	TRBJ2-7	ASSKKGQGAEIYEQY
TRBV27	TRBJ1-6	ASQRGSYNSPLH
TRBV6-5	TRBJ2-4	ASSYSIGKAKNIQY
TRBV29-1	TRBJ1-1	SAVQGARAF
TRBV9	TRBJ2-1	ASSAAGEGEQF